This T cell receptor beta chain was identified during a study of patients and donors after allogeneic stem cell transplantation. A few counts support this clonotype. TCRdb ran MiXCR on the RT-PCR reads and lists one entry per CDR3 protein. The sample records fewer than 250,000 distinct CDR3 sequences, around 14% being singletons. Germline-derived CDR1 and CDR2 are MNHEY and SMNVEV (reference sequence). V was shortened by 4 bases and J by 0 bases, with 7 bases between the two germline ends. CDR3 length: 14 residues. The specimen was blood, either unsorted or a sorted T cell fraction (not recorded which). This rearrangement joins TRBV27 to TRBJ2-1, with unresolved D. This TCR was recovered from a human donor who was either an allogeneic HSCT recipient or a stem cell or donor lymphocyte infusion donor (not recorded which). It is not recorded whose cells these are; they may come from a transplant donor. The CDR3 here is CASSSVSSYNEQFF. Here the CDR3 DNA reads TGTGCCAGCAGTTCCGTAAGCTCCTACAATGAGCAGTTCTTC.